The sample holds a few counts of the clone carrying this T cell receptor beta chain. Antigen: not known. A 5'RACE reaction primed in the constant segment made cDNA libraries of TCR alpha and TCR beta, and these carried sample barcodes and UMIs. TCRdb processed the 5' RACE reads anew with MiXCR; each CDR3 protein has one entry. Of around 300,000 distinct CDR3 sequences listed, roughly an eighth are singletons. The record originates from a study of T-cell memory formation after mild COVID-19. Study information: TCR clusters were mostly donor specific.

The CDR3 length is 16 residues. Trimming at V came to 5 bases and at J to 4 bases, leaving 12 bases not matched to a gene. The V gene's germline CDR1 is DFQATT and CDR2 SNEGSKA (reference sequence). Notes on the study in general: Contracting clones from day 15 to 85 showed balanced CD4/CD8; later expanders favored CD4+.

What was sequenced was PBMCs or a T cell subset sorted from them (not recorded which). The clonotype originates from a young man who had mild COVID-19 (a few samples of this study predate the infection). Cell type and time point are not known. This chain links TRBV20-1 with TRBJ2-4, with 9 bases that match TRBD2. The chain's CDR3 is CSAPGSSGGPKNIQYF. As DNA, the CDR3 is TGCAGTGCTCCCGGGTCCAGCGGGGGGCCAAAAAACATTCAGTACTTC.